The clone carrying this T cell receptor beta chain has just one count. The sample contains more than one DNA sequence encoding this CDR3. In the original analysis: Estimation of nucleated cell counts relied on the amplification of reference gene primers. Method: immunoSEQ multiplex PCR; TCRdb's copy keeps in-frame clones and lacks some. V, J and clone size derive from that table, while D and trimming were established from the DNA sequence. Seen here are 300,000 or so clones, around 87% observed once, and the top ten hold over 1%. This sample is part of a study of blood T cell repertoires in COVID-19. The wider study: Whether acute or convalescent, the COVID-19 samples came from the United States, Italy and Spain. Nucleic acid was either cDNA or gDNA, and it came from T cells, B-cell-depleted T cells, or PBMCs.

Germline values: CDR1 SGHDT, CDR2 YYEEEE. Losses at the gene ends were 4 bases for V and 0 bases for J; bases not matched to a gene: 2. The length of the CDR3 is 15 residues. The sample comprised peripheral blood. This clonotype was obtained from a man in his 70s with acute or convalescent COVID-19. This rearrangement joins TRBV5-6 to TRBJ1-3; 9 bases are shared with TRBD1. CDR3 sequence reads: CASSRDRASGNTIYF. The CDR3 region has the DNA TGTGCCAGCAGCCGGGACAGGGCCTCTGGAAACACCATATATTTT.